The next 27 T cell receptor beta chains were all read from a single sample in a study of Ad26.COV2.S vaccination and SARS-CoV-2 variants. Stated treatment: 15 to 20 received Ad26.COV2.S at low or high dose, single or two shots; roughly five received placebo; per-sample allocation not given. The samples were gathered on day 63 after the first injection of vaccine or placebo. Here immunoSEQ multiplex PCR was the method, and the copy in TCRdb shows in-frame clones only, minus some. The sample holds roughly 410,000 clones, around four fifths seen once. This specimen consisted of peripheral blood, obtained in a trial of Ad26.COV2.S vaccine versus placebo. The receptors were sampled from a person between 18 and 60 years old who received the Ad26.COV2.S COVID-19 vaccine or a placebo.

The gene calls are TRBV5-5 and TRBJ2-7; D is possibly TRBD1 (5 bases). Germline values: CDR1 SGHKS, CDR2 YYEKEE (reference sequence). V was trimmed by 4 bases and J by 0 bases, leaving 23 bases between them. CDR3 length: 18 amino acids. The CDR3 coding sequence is TGTGCCAGCAGCCCACCCCCGTCAGACAGACCCTTCTCCTACGAGCAGTACTTC. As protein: CASSPPPSDRPFSYEQYF.

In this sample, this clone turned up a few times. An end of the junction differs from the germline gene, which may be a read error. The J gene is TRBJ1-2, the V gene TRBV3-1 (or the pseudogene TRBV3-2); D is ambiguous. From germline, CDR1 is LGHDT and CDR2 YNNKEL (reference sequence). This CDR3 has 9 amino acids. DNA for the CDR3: TGTGCCAGCGAGAGGACGAAACCCTTC. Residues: CASERTKPF.

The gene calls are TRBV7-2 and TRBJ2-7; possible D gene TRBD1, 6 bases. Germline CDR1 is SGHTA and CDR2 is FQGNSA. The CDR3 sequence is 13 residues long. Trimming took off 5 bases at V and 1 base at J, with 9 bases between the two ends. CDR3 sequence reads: CASSPTGSYEQYF. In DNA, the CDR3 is TGTGCCAGCAGCCCGACAGGTTCCTACGAGCAGTACTTC.

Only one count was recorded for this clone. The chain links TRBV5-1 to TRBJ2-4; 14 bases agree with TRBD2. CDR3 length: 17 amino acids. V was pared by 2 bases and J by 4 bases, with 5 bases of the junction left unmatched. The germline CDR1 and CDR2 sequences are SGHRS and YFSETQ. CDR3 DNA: TGCGCCAGCAGCTTCCAGGGGACTAGCGGGAGTAAAAACATTCAGTACTTC. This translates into CASSFQGTSGSKNIQYF.

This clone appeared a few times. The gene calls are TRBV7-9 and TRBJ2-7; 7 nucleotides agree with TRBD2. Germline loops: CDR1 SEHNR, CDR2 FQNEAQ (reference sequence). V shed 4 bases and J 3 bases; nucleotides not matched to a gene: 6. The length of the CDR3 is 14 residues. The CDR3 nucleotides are TGTGCCAGCAGCTCGGGACTACGGGGCTACGAGCAGTACTTC. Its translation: CASSSGLRGYEQYF.

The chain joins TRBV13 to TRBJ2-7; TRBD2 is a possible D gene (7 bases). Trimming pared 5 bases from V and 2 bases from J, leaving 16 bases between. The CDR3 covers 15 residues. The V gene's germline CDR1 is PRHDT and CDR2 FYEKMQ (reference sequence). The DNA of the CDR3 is TGTGCCAGCAGCGGGGGGGCTAGCGCGACCTACGAGCAGTACTTC. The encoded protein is CASSGGASATYEQYF.

The CDR3 bases are TGTGCCAGCAGCCGGGACAGGGAAAGATTCTTC. Amino acid sequence: CASSRDRERFF. The chain has TRBV12-3 or TRBV12-4 and TRBJ2-1; 9 bases map to TRBD1. The CDR3 has 11 amino acids. The V and J ends lost 6 bases and 16 bases, in that order; junction bases with no gene match: 7.

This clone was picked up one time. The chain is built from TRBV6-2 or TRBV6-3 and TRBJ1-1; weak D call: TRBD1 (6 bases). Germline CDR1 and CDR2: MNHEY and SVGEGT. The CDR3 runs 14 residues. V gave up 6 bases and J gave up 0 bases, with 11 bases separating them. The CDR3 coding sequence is TGTGCCAGCAGCGCACAGGGAGTGAACACTGAAGCTTTCTTT. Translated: CASSAQGVNTEAFF.

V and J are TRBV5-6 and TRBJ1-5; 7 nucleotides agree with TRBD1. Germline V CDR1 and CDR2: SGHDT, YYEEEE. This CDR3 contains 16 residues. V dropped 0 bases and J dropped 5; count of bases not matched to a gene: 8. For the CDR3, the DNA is TGTGCCAGCAGCTTGGCCGGCAGGGGGGTCGATCAGCCCCAGCATTTT. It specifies CASSLAGRGVDQPQHF.

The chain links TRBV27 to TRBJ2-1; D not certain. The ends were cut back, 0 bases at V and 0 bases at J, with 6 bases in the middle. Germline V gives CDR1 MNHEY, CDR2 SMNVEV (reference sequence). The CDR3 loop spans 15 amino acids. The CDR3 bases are TGTGCCAGCAGTTTATCGGGTGGCTCCTACAATGAGCAGTTCTTC. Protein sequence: CASSLSGGSYNEQFF.

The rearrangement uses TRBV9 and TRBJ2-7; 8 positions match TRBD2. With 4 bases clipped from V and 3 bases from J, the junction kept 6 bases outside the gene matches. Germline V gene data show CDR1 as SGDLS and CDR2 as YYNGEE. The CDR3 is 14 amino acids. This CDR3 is CASSPLAVSYEQYF. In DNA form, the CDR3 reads TGTGCCAGCAGCCCACTAGCGGTGAGCTACGAGCAGTACTTC.

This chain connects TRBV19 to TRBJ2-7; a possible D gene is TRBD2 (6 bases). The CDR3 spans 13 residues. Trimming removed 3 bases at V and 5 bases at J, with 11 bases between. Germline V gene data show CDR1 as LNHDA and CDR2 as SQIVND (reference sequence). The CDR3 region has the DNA TGTGCCAGTAGTATGGAGGGTAGGGACGAGCAGTACTTC. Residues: CASSMEGRDEQYF.

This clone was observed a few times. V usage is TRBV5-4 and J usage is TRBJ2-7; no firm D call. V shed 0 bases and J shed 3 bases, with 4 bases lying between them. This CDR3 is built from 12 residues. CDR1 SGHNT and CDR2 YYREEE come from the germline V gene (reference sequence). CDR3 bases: TGTGCCAGCAGCTTGGGGGACTACGAGCAGTACTTC. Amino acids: CASSLGDYEQYF.

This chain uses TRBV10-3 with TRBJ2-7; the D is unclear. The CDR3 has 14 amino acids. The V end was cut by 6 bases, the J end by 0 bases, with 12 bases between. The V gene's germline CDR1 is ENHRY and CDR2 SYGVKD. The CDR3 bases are TGTGCCATCAGGCAAGGGTGGAGCTCCTACGAGCAGTACTTC. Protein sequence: CAIRQGWSSYEQYF.

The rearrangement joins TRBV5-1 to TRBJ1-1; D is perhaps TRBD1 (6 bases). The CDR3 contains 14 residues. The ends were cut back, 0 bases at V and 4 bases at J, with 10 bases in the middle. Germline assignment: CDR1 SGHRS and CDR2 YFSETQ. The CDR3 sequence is CASSLGGGLTEAFF. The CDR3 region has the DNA TGCGCCAGCAGCTTGGGTGGGGGGCTCACTGAAGCTTTCTTT. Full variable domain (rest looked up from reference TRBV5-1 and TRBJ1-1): KAGVTQTPRYLIKTRGQQVTLSCSPISGHRSVSWYQQTPGQGLQFLFEYFSETQRNKGNFPGRFSGRQFSNSRSEMNVSTLELGDSALYLCASSLGGGLTEAFFGQGTRLTVV.

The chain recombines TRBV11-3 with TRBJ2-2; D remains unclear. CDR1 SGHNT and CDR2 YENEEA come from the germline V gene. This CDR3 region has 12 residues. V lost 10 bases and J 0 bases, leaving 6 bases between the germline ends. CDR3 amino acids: CATATNTGELFF. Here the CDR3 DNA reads TGTGCCACCGCAACGAACACCGGGGAGCTGTTTTTT.

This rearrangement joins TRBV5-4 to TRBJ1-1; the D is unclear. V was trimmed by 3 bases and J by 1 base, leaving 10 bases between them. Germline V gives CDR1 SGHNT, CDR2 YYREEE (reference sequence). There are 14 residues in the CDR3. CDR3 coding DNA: TGTGCCAGCAGCTCCGCGGACGGGAACACTGAAGCTTTCTTT. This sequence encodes CASSSADGNTEAFF.

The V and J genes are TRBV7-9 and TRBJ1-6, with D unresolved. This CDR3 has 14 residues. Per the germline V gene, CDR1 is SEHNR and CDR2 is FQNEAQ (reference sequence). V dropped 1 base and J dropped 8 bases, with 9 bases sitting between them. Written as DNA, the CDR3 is TGTGCCAGCAGCTTAGAGTTAATGGATTCACCCCTCCACTTT. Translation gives CASSLELMDSPLHF.

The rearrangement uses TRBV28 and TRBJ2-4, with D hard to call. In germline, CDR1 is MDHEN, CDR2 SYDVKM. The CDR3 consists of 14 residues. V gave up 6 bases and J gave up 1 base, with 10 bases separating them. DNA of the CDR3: TGTGCCAGCAGGCGACTCGGGGCCAAAAACATTCAGTACTTC. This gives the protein CASRRLGAKNIQYF.

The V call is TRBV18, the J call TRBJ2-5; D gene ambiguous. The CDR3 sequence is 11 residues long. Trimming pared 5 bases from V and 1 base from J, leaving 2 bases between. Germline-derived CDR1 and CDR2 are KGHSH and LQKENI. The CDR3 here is CASSFQETQYF. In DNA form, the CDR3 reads TGTGCCAGCTCATTCCAAGAGACCCAGTACTTC. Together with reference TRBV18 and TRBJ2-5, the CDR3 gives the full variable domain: NAGVMQNPRHLVRRRGQEARLRCSPMKGHSHVYWYRQLPEEGLKFMVYLQKENIIDESGMPKERFSAEFPKEGPSILRIQQVVRGDSAAYFCASSFQETQYFGPGTRLLVL.

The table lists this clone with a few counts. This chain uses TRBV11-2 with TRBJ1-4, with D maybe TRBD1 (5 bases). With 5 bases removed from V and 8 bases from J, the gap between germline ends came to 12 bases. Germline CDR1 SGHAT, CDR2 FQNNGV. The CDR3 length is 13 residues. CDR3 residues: CASSLQGGEKLFF. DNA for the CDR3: TGTGCCAGCAGCCTCCAGGGTGGGGAAAAACTGTTTTTT.

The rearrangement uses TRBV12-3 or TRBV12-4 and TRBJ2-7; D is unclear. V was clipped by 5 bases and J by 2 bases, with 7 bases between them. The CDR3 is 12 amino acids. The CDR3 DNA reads TGTGCCAGCAGTCCCTGGCCCTACGAGCAGTACTTC. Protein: CASSPWPYEQYF.

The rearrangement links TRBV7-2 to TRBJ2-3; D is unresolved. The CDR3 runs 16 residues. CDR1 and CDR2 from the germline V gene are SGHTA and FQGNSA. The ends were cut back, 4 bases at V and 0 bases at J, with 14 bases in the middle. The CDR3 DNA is TGTGCCAGCAGCTCGACCAGCGATCCTAGCACAGATACGCAGTATTTT. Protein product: CASSSTSDPSTDTQYF.

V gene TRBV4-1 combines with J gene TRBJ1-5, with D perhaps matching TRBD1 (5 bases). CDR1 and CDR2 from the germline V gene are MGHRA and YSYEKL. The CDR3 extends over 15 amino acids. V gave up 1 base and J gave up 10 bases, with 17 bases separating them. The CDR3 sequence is CASSQVRGPNRPQHF. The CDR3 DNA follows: TGCGCCAGCAGCCAAGTTCGGGGCCCCAATCGACCCCAGCATTTT.

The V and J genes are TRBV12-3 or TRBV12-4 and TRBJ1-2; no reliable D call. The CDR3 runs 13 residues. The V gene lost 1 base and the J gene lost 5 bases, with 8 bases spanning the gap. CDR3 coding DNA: TGTGCCAGCAGTTTAGGGCAGTTATATGGCTACACCTTC. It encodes CASSLGQLYGYTF.

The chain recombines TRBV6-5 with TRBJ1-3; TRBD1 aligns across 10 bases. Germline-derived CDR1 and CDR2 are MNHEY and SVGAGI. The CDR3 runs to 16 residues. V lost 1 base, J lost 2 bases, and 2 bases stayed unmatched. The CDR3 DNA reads TGTGCCAGCAGTTACTACGGGACAGGGGCTGGAAACACCATATATTTT. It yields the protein CASSYYGTGAGNTIYF.

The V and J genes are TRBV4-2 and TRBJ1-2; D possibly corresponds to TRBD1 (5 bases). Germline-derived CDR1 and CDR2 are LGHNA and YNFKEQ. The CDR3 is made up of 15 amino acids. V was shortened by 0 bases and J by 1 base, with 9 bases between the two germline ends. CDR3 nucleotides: TGTGCCAGCAGCCAAGATCGGGGGGTTAACTATGGCTACACCTTC. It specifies CASSQDRGVNYGYTF.